The following is a T cell receptor beta chain sequence with its context. The entry originates in a study of cytomegalovirus exposure and HLA in healthy donors. The CDR3 loop spans 14 amino acids. Germline V CDR1 and CDR2: SGHTA, FQGNSA. J was trimmed by 5 bases and V by 3 bases; bases with no gene match: 5. PCR was performed using 60 Vbeta and 13 Jbeta primers. TCRdb's copy holds only in-frame clones and misses some; the assay was immunoSEQ multiplex PCR. In the table there are 90,000 to 130,000 clones, 65% to 80% of which are singletons. The sequenced material came from PBMCs. The sequence derives from a young man in good health and CMV-seropositive. The rearrangement links TRBV7-2 to TRBJ2-7; 9 bases agree with TRBD1. For the CDR3, the DNA is TGTGCCAGCAGCTTGGGACAGGGTTGGGACGAGCAGTACTTC. It is translated as CASSLGQGWDEQYF.